The sequence of this TCR beta chain was determined in a study of blood T cell repertoires in COVID-19. As for the study in general: From the United States, Italy and Spain came samples of acute and convalescent COVID-19. The cDNA or gDNA used as material had been derived from T cells, B-cell-depleted T cells, or PBMCs.

The authors' processing: Counts of nucleated cells, estimated from reference gene primer amplification, were obtained. Using immunoSEQ multiplex PCR, the repertoire was profiled, and TCRdb retains in-frame clones only, with some absent. That table is the source of V, J and clone size, and D and trimming were worked out from the DNA. The sample lists approximately 150,000 clones; approximately 86% were seen once. Donors were grouped by their self-reported clinical history. Looked up from germline, CDR1 is SGHDT and CDR2 is YYEEEE. The CDR3 covers 14 residues. V lost 1 base and J 0 bases, leaving 6 bases between the germline ends.

The clonotype comes from a woman aged 40 to 50 who had been exposed to COVID-19. The sample comprised PBMCs or T cells enriched from blood (not recorded which). The chain links TRBV5-6 to TRBJ2-3; D unclear. The CDR3 loop is CASSLLTSTDTQYF. The CDR3 region has the DNA TGTGCCAGCAGCTTGTTGACAAGCACAGATACGCAGTATTTT.